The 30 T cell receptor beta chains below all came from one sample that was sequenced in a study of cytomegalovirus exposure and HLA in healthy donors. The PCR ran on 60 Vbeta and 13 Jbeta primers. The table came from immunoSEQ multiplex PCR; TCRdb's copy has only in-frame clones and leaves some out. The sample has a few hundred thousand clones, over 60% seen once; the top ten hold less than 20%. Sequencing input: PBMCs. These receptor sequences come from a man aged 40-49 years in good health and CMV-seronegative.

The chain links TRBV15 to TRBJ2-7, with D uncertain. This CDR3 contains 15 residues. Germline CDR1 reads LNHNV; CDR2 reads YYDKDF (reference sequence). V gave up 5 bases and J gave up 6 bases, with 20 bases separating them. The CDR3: CATSPRLGTGIEQYF. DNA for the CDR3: TGTGCCACCAGCCCAAGACTTGGTACCGGCATCGAGCAGTACTTC.

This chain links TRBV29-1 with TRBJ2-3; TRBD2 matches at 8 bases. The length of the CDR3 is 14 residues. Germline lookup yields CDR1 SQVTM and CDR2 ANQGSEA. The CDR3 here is CVSAGGAASDTQYF. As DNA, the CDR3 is TGCGTATCAGCCGGGGGGGCCGCTTCGGATACGCAGTATTTT.

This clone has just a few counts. CDR3 bases: TGTGCCAGCAGCTTAAGGCCGGGACTCGAGATGGAGACCCAGTACTTC. Amino acids: CASSLRPGLEMETQYF. J is TRBJ2-5 and V is TRBV13, with D perhaps matching TRBD2 (6 bases). The CDR3 is made up of 16 amino acids. The germline CDR1 and CDR2 sequences are PRHDT and FYEKMQ (reference sequence). V lost 2 bases and J 5 bases, leaving 18 bases between the germline ends.

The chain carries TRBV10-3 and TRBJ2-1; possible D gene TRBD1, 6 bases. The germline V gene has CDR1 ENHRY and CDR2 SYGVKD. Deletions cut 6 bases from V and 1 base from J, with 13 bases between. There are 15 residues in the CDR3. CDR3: CAIRKQGLSYNEQFF. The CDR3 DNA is TGTGCCATCAGGAAACAGGGTTTGTCCTACAATGAGCAGTTCTTC.

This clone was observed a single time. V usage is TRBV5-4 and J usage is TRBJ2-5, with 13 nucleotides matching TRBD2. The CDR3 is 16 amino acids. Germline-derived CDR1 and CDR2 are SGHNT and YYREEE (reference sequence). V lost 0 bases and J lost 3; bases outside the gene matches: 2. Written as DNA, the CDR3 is TGTGCCAGCAGCTTGGGCGGACTAGCGGGGGAAGAGACCCAGTACTTC. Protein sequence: CASSLGGLAGEETQYF.

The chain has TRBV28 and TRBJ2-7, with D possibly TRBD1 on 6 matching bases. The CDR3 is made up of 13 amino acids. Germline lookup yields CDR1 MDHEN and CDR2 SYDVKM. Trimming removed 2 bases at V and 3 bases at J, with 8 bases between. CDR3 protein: CASSLSRGYEQYF. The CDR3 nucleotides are TGTGCCAGCAGTTTAAGCAGGGGCTACGAGCAGTACTTC.

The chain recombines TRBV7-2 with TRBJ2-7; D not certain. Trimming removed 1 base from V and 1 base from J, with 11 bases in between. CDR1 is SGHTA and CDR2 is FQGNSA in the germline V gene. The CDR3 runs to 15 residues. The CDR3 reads CASSLDSSESYEQYF. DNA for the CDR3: TGTGCCAGCAGCTTAGACAGCTCGGAATCCTACGAGCAGTACTTC. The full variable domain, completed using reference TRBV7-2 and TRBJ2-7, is GAGVSQSPSNKVTEKGKDVELRCDPISGHTALYWYRQSLGQGLEFLIYFQGNSAPDKSGLPSDRFSAERTGGSVSTLTIQRTQQEDSAVYLCASSLDSSESYEQYFGPGTRLTVT.

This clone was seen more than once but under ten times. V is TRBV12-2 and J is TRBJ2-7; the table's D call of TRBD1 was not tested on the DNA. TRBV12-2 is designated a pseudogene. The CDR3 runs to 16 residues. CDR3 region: CASRPKRTGHHYEQYF. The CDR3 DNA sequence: TGTGCAAGTCGCCCCAAAAGGACGGGACACCACTACGAGCAGTACTTC.

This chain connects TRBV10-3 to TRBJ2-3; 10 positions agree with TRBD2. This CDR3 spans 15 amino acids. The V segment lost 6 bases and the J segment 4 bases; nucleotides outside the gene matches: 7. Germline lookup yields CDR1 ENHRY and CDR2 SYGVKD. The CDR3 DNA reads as TGTGCCATCAGGAACCCGGGACTAGCGCCAGATACGCAGTATTTT. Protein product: CAIRNPGLAPDTQYF.

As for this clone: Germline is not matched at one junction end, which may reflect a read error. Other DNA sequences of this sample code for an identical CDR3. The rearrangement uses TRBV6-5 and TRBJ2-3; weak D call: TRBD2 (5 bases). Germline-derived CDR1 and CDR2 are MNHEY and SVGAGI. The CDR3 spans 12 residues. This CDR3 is CASSSPGNTQYF. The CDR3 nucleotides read TGTGCCAGCAGTTCCCCCGGGAACACGCAGTATTTC.

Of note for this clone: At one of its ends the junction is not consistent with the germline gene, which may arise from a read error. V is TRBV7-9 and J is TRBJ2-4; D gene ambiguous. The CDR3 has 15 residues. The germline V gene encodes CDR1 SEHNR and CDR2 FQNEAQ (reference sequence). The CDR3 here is CSSSSQTLAKNIQYF. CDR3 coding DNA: TGTTCCAGCAGCTCTCAAACTTTAGCCAAAAACATTCAGTACTTC.

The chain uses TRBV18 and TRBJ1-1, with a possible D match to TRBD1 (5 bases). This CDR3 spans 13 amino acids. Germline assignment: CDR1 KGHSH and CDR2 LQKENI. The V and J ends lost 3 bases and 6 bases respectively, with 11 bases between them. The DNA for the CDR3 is TGTGCCAGCTCACCCTCGGGGGTTGCTGAAGCTTTCTTT. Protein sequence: CASSPSGVAEAFF.

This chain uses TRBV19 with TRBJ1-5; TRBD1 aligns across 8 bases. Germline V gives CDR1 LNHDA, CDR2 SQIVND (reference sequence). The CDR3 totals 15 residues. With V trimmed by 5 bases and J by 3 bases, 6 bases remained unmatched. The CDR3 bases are TGTGCCAGTAGTTTGGAGACAGGGGACAATCAGCCCCAGCATTTT. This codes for CASSLETGDNQPQHF.

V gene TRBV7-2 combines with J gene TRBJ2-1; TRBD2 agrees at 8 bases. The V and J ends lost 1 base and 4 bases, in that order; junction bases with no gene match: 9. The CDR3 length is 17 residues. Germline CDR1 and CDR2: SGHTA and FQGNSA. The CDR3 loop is CASSLVAGGRIYNEQFF. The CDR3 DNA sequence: TGTGCCAGCAGCTTAGTTGCGGGAGGCCGAATATACAATGAGCAGTTCTTC.

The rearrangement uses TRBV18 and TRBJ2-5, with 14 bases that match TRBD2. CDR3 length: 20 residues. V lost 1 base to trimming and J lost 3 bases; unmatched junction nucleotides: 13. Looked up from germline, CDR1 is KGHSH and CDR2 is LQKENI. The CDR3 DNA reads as TGTGCCAGCTCACCACAGCGTGTGGGGACTAGCGGGAGTAAAAAAGAGACCCAGTACTTC. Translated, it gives CASSPQRVGTSGSKKETQYF.

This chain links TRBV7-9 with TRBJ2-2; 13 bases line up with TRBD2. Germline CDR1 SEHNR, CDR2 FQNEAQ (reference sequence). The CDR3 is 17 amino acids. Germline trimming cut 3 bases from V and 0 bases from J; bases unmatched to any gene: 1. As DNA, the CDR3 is TGTGCCAGCAGCTTGACTAGCGGGGGGCCGAACACCGGGGAGCTGTTTTTT. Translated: CASSLTSGGPNTGELFF.

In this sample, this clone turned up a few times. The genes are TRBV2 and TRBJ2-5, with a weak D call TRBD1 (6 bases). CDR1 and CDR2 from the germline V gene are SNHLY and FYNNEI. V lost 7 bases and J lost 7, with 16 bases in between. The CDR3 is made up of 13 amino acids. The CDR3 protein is CASTRTASGTQYF. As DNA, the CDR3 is TGTGCCAGCACCCGGACAGCCTCGGGGACCCAGTACTTC.

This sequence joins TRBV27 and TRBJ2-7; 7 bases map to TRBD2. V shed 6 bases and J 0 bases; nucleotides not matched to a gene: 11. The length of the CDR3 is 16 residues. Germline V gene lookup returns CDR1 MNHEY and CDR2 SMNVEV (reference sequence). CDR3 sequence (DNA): TGTGCCAGCAGCCTTGACCTAGCGGCCCGCTCCTACGAGCAGTACTTC. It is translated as CASSLDLAARSYEQYF.

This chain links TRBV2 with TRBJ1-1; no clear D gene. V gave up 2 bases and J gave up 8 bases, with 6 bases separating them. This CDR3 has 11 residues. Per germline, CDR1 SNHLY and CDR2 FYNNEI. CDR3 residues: CASSEHREAFF. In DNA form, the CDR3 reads TGTGCCAGCAGTGAACACAGAGAAGCTTTCTTT.

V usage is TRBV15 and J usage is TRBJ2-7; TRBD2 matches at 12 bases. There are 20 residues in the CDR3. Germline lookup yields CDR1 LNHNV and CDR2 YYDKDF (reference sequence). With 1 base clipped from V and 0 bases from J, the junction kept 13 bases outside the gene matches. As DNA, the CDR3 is TGTGCCACCAGCAGAGTAGCCGGGACTAGCGGGCTTCCCAGCTCCTACGAGCAGTACTTC. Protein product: CATSRVAGTSGLPSSYEQYF. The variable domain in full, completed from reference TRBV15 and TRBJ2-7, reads DAMVIQNPRYQVTQFGKPVTLSCSQTLNHNVMYWYQQKSSQAPKLLFHYYDKDFNNEADTPDNFQSRRPNTSFCFLDIRSPGLGDTAMYLCATSRVAGTSGLPSSYEQYFGPGTRLTVT.

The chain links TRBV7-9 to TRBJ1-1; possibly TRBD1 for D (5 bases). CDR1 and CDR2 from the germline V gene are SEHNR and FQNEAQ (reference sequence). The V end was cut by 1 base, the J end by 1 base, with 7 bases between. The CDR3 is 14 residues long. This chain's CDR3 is CASSLVTGNTEAFF. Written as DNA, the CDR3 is TGTGCCAGCAGCTTAGTTACAGGGAACACTGAAGCTTTCTTT.

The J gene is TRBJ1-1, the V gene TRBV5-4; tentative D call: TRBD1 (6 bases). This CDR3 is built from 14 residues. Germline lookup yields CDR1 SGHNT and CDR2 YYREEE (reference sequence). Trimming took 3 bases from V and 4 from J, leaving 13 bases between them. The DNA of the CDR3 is TGTGCCAGCAGCTCACAGGGAGGGGGCACTGAAGCTTTCTTT. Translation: CASSSQGGGTEAFF.

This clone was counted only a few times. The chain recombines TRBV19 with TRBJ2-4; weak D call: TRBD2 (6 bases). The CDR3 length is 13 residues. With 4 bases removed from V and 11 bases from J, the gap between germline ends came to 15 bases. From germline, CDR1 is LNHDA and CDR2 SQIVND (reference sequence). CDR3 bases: TGTGCCAGTAGTACCCAGACGGGCGGGGTTCAGTACTTC. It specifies CASSTQTGGVQYF.

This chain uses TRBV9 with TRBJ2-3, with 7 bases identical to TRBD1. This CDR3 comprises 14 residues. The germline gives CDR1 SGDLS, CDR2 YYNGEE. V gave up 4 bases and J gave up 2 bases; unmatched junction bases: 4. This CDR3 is CASSFGTATDTQYF. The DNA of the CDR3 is TGTGCCAGCAGCTTCGGGACAGCCACAGATACGCAGTATTTT. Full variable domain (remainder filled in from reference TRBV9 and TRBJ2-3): DSGVTQTPKHLITATGQRVTLRCSPRSGDLSVYWYQQSLDQGLQFLIQYYNGEERAKGNILERFSAQQFPDLHSELNLSSLELGDSALYFCASSFGTATDTQYFGPGTRLTVL.

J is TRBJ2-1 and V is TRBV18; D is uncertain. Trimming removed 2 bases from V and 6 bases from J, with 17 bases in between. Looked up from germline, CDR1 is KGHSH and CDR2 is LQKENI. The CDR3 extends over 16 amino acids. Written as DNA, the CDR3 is TGTGCCAGCTCACCAGTGACCGCCACTATTTTCAATGAGCAGTTCTTC. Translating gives CASSPVTATIFNEQFF.

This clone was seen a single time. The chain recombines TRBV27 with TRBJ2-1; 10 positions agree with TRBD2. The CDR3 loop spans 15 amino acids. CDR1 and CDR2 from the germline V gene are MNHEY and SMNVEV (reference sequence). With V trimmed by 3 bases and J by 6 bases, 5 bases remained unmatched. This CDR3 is CASSFSSGRTNEQFF. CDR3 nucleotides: TGTGCCAGCAGTTTCTCTAGCGGGAGAACCAATGAGCAGTTCTTC.

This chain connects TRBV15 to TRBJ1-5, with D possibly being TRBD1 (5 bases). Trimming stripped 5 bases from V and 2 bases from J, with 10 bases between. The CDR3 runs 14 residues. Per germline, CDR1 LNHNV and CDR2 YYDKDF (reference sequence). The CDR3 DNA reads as TGTGCCACCAGCCGATGGGGGGGCAATCAGCCCCAGCATTTT. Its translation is CATSRWGGNQPQHF.

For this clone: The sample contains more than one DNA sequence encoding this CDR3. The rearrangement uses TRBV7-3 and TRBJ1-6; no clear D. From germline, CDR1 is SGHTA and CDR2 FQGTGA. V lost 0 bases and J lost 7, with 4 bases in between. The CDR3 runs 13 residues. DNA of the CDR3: TGTGCCAGCAGCTTAACGTTAAATTCACCCCTCCACTTT. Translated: CASSLTLNSPLHF.

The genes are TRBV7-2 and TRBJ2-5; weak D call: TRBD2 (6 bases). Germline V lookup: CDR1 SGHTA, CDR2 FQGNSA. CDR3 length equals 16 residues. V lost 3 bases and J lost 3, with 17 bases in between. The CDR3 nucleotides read TGTGCCAGCAGCTTCGTAGGGACGCGGGGAGAAGAGACCCAGTACTTC. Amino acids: CASSFVGTRGEETQYF.

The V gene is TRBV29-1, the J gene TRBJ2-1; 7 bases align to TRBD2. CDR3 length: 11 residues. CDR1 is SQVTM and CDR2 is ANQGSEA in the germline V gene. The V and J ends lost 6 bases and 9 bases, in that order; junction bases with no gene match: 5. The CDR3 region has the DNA TGCAGCGTACTAGCGCGAAGTGAGCAGTTCTTC. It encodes CSVLARSEQFF.